A single count supports the clone carrying this TCR beta chain. The sample is drawn from a study of blood T cell repertoires in COVID-19. TCRdb keeps only in-frame clones here, not all; method: immunoSEQ multiplex PCR. Of 65,000 to 90,000 clones detected, approximately 79% appear once; the ten largest clones hold 16%. The CDR3 contains 15 residues. Germline values: CDR1 DFQATT, CDR2 SNEGSKA (reference sequence). The V and J ends lost 3 bases and 4 bases, in that order; junction bases with no gene match: 7. The chain couples TRBV20-1 to TRBJ2-7; 12 nucleotides line up with TRBD1. The sequence derives from a man between 65 and 85 years old with active or convalescent COVID-19. Sequencing was done on a sample of peripheral blood. In nucleotides, the CDR3 is TGCAGTGCTAGTCCGGGACAGGGGGCGCTTTACGAGCAGTACTTC. Protein sequence: CSASPGQGALYEQYF.